This entry is about one T cell receptor (beta chain). Assay: immunoSEQ multiplex PCR; the TCRdb copy retains only in-frame clones and omits some. The sample includes some 60,000 clones, roughly 86% of them seen just once. This entry comes from a study of PD-L1 blockade in urothelial cancer. In the study overall: Bladder-origin urothelial cancer in males described most of the 29 patients.

This CDR3 has 14 amino acids. Trimming cost V 6 bases and J 4 bases; bases outside gene matches: 9. Germline CDR1 is MNHNS and CDR2 is SASEGT. This TCR was sampled from a man aged 50-60 years with urothelial cancer. The rearrangement joins TRBV6-1 to TRBJ2-7; TRBD1 matches at 7 bases. The sample here was PBMCs, taken around atezolizumab (anti-PD-L1) treatment. CDR3 loop: CASRTVGTEYEQYF. Written as DNA, the CDR3 is TGTGCCAGCAGAACTGTGGGGACAGAGTACGAGCAGTACTTC.